These T cell receptor beta chains were read from a single sample in a study of beta chain features in type 1 diabetes. The data were produced by immunoSEQ multiplex PCR, yet TCRdb's version contains in-frame clones alone and is incomplete. The data contain about 240,000 clones, about 15% of them singletons. The sample consisted of naive CD4+ T cells from blood. These receptors all stem from a man younger than 40 with type 1 diabetes. Each CDR3 is given with its conserved first and last residue. The D gene is left open where the match is weak. Where a row states a size, it is once, few, many or the class of an expanded clone; other rows omit it.

clone_size: few; j_call: TRBJ1-2; d_call: TRBD1; v_call: TRBV9; cdr3_length: 15; cdr3_aa: CASSPRTGGSIGYTF; cdr3_nt: TGTGCCAGCAGCCCCCGGACAGGGGGATCAATTGGCTACACCTTC
clone_size: few; j_call: TRBJ1-1; d_call: .; v_call: TRBV7-9; cdr3_length: 13; cdr3_aa: CASSLTLNTEAFF; cdr3_nt: TGTGCCAGCAGCTTGACTCTGAACACTGAAGCTTTCTTT
clone_size: few; j_call: TRBJ2-2; d_call: TRBD2; v_call: TRBV30; cdr3_length: 14; cdr3_aa: CAWSLLAGAGELFF; cdr3_nt: TGTGCCTGGAGTCTACTAGCGGGGGCCGGGGAGCTGTTTTTT
clone_size: .; j_call: TRBJ1-5; d_call: .; v_call: TRBV4-1; cdr3_length: 16; cdr3_aa: CASSQEGGRPREPQHF; cdr3_nt: TGCGCCAGCAGCCAAGAAGGAGGGCGTCCGAGGGAGCCCCAGCATTTT
clone_size: few; j_call: TRBJ1-2; d_call: .; v_call: TRBV19; cdr3_length: 12; cdr3_aa: CASSPPPVGYTF; cdr3_nt: TGTGCCAGTAGTCCCCCCCCGGTTGGCTACACCTTC
clone_size: few; j_call: TRBJ2-5; d_call: TRBD1; v_call: TRBV11-2; cdr3_length: 14; cdr3_aa: CASSEKQGAGTQYF; cdr3_nt: TGTGCCAGCAGCGAGAAACAGGGGGCCGGGACCCAGTACTTC
clone_size: .; j_call: TRBJ1-1; d_call: TRBD1; v_call: TRBV5-4; cdr3_length: 15; cdr3_aa: CASSPDRGIDTEAFF; cdr3_nt: TGTGCCAGCAGCCCCGACAGGGGAATAGACACTGAAGCTTTCTTT
clone_size: .; j_call: TRBJ2-1; d_call: TRBD2; v_call: TRBV14; cdr3_length: 15; cdr3_aa: CASSGPLAGTNEQFF; cdr3_nt: TGTGCCAGCAGCGGACCCCTAGCGGGGACCAATGAGCAGTTCTTC
clone_size: .; j_call: TRBJ1-5; d_call: .; v_call: TRBV19; cdr3_length: 15; cdr3_aa: CASSVAGTLDQPQHF; cdr3_nt: TGTGCCAGTAGTGTCGCCGGGACACTCGATCAGCCCCAGCATTTT
clone_size: .; j_call: TRBJ2-3; d_call: .; v_call: TRBV7-9; cdr3_length: 14; cdr3_aa: CASSLSLDADTQYF; cdr3_nt: TGTGCCAGCAGCTTGTCCCTAGATGCAGATACGCAGTATTTT
clone_size: .; j_call: TRBJ2-2; d_call: .; v_call: TRBV5-1; cdr3_length: 15; cdr3_aa: CASSAGQPNTGELFF; cdr3_nt: TGCGCCAGCAGCGCGGGACAGCCGAACACCGGGGAGCTGTTTTTT
clone_size: .; j_call: TRBJ2-6; d_call: .; v_call: TRBV6-6; cdr3_length: 16; cdr3_aa: CASSKFQGTGANVLTF; cdr3_nt: TGTGCCAGCAGTAAATTTCAGGGAACTGGGGCCAACGTCCTGACTTTC
clone_size: .; j_call: TRBJ1-2; d_call: TRBD1; v_call: TRBV29-1; cdr3_length: 11; cdr3_aa: CSAGQPYGYTF; cdr3_nt: TGCAGCGCGGGACAGCCTTATGGCTACACCTTC
clone_size: .; j_call: TRBJ1-3; d_call: .; v_call: TRBV18; cdr3_length: 14; cdr3_aa: CASSPLEAGNTIYF; cdr3_nt: TGTGCCAGCTCACCACTGGAGGCTGGAAACACCATATATTTT
clone_size: .; j_call: TRBJ2-2; d_call: .; v_call: TRBV13; cdr3_length: 14; cdr3_aa: CASTPIPQSGELFF; cdr3_nt: TGTGCCAGCACCCCAATTCCCCAATCCGGGGAGCTGTTTTTT
clone_size: few; j_call: TRBJ2-5; d_call: .; v_call: TRBV19; cdr3_length: 13; cdr3_aa: CASSIGSQETQYF; cdr3_nt: TGTGCCAGTAGTATTGGCAGCCAAGAGACCCAGTACTTC
clone_size: .; j_call: TRBJ1-1; d_call: .; v_call: TRBV11-2; cdr3_length: 13; cdr3_aa: CASSLRTELWAFF; cdr3_nt: TGTGCCAGCAGCCTCCGAACTGAGCTGTGGGCTTTCTTT
clone_size: .; j_call: TRBJ1-1; d_call: .; v_call: TRBV6-1; cdr3_length: 13; cdr3_aa: CASGQNMNTEAFF; cdr3_nt: TGTGCCAGCGGACAGAACATGAACACTGAAGCTTTCTTT
clone_size: few; j_call: TRBJ2-7; d_call: TRBD1; v_call: TRBV7-9; cdr3_length: 11; cdr3_aa: CASTDRGEQYF; cdr3_nt: TGTGCCAGCACCGACAGGGGCGAGCAGTACTTC
clone_size: few; j_call: TRBJ1-4; d_call: TRBD1; v_call: TRBV11-2; cdr3_length: 14; cdr3_aa: CASSIPGQTEKLFF; cdr3_nt: TGTGCCAGCAGCATCCCGGGACAGACTGAAAAACTGTTTTTT
clone_size: few; j_call: TRBJ2-4; d_call: TRBD1; v_call: TRBV6-1; cdr3_length: 20; cdr3_aa: CASSEANRGSRVYAKNIQYF; cdr3_nt: TGTGCCAGCAGTGAAGCGAACAGGGGCAGTAGGGTGTATGCCAAAAACATTCAGTACTTC
clone_size: .; j_call: TRBJ2-4; d_call: TRBD1; v_call: TRBV7-9; cdr3_length: 17; cdr3_aa: CASSTKGQGWTKNIQYF; cdr3_nt: TGTGCCAGCAGCACTAAAGGACAGGGGTGGACCAAAAACATTCAGTACTTC
clone_size: .; j_call: TRBJ2-7; d_call: TRBD2; v_call: TRBV29-1; cdr3_length: 15; cdr3_aa: CSVEGGSGSKYEQYF; cdr3_nt: TGCAGCGTTGAGGGCGGTAGCGGGAGTAAGTACGAGCAGTACTTC
clone_size: .; j_call: TRBJ2-2; d_call: TRBD2; v_call: TRBV6-5; cdr3_length: 15; cdr3_aa: CASSKAGGPVGELFF; cdr3_nt: TGTGCCAGCAGCAAAGCGGGAGGGCCGGTCGGGGAGCTGTTTTTT
clone_size: .; j_call: TRBJ1-6; d_call: TRBD1; v_call: TRBV6-5; cdr3_length: 15; cdr3_aa: CASSPQGASHSPLHF; cdr3_nt: TGTGCCAGCAGTCCACAGGGGGCTTCGCATTCACCCCTCCACTTT
clone_size: few; j_call: TRBJ1-1; d_call: .; v_call: TRBV29-1; cdr3_length: 12; cdr3_aa: CSVGHSNTEAFF; cdr3_nt: TGCAGCGTCGGACACTCGAACACTGAAGCTTTCTTT
clone_size: few; j_call: TRBJ1-1; d_call: .; v_call: TRBV29-1; cdr3_length: 14; cdr3_aa: CSVQRGGPEVEAFF; cdr3_nt: TGCAGCGTCCAACGGGGGGGGCCGGAGGTTGAAGCTTTCTTT
clone_size: .; j_call: TRBJ1-2; d_call: .; v_call: TRBV7-9; cdr3_length: 15; cdr3_aa: CASSSQGSTNYGYTF; cdr3_nt: TGTGCCAGCAGCTCCCAGGGCAGTACTAACTATGGCTACACCTTC
clone_size: few; j_call: TRBJ2-7; d_call: .; v_call: TRBV4-2; cdr3_length: 12; cdr3_aa: CASSQDTYEQYF; cdr3_nt: TGTGCCAGCAGCCAAGATACCTACGAGCAGTACTTC
clone_size: few; j_call: TRBJ2-3; d_call: TRBD2; v_call: TRBV5-1; cdr3_length: 16; cdr3_aa: CASSGGLAGNTDTQYF; cdr3_nt: TGCGCCAGCAGCGGGGGACTAGCGGGGAATACAGATACGCAGTATTTT